This TCR beta chain was captured by sequencing in a study of blood T cell repertoires in COVID-19. The repertoire was sequenced with immunoSEQ multiplex PCR; TCRdb's copy has only in-frame clones and lacks some. The table lists roughly 130,000 clones, 84% of them singletons. This clonotype originated in a woman in her twenties or thirties who had recovered from COVID-19. Sequencing used peripheral blood.

The CDR3 region has the DNA TGTGCCAGCAGCGTAGATTCGGAGACGGGACAGATGAACACTGAAGCTTTCTTT. This sequence encodes CASSVDSETGQMNTEAFF. The chain uses TRBV9 and TRBJ1-1; 7 bases map to TRBD1. The CDR3 is 18 residues long. The V gene's germline CDR1 is SGDLS and CDR2 YYNGEE. V gave up 0 bases and J gave up 0 bases; unmatched junction bases: 11.